The 23 T cell receptor beta chains presented below share a single source sample, sequenced in a study of cytomegalovirus exposure and HLA in healthy donors. PCR involved 60 Vbeta and 13 Jbeta primers. Clones were read by immunoSEQ multiplex PCR, and TCRdb kept only the in-frame ones, dropping some. This sample contains around 70,000 clones. Sequenced material: PBMCs. Receptor source: a woman aged 25 to 39 in good health and CMV-seronegative.

CDR3 in DNA: TGTGCCAGTACCTCGTGGGGGCAGAGCACCGGGGAGCTGTTTTTT. Amino acid sequence: CASTSWGQSTGELFF. This chain connects TRBV19 to TRBJ2-2, with D tentatively TRBD1 (6 bases). The V end was cut by 7 bases, the J end by 4 bases, with 16 bases between. This CDR3 is 15 amino acids long. The V gene's germline CDR1 is LNHDA and CDR2 SQIVND (reference sequence).

The V and J genes are TRBV28 and TRBJ1-6; possible D gene TRBD1, 6 bases. This CDR3 is built from 15 residues. V gave up 8 bases and J gave up 6 bases, with 17 bases separating them. From germline, CDR1 is MDHEN and CDR2 SYDVKM. For the CDR3, the DNA is TGTGCCAGCTCCCCGCGGGCAGGGGCTAATTCACCCCTCCACTTT. Amino acid sequence: CASSPRAGANSPLHF.

The chain couples TRBV6-5 to TRBJ1-1; no firm D call. The CDR3 extends over 15 amino acids. The V and J ends lost 5 bases and 0 bases respectively, with 13 bases between them. CDR1 MNHEY and CDR2 SVGAGI come from the germline V gene. The CDR3 nucleotides read TGTGCCAGCAGTCGCCGACAAGCTATGAACACTGAAGCTTTCTTT. It translates to CASSRRQAMNTEAFF.

This chain joins TRBV28 and TRBJ1-2; D is uncertain. V was shortened by 2 bases and J by 4 bases, with 8 bases between the two germline ends. The germline V gene encodes CDR1 MDHEN and CDR2 SYDVKM. The CDR3 spans 13 residues. The CDR3 coding sequence is TGTGCCAGCAGTTTACCCGGGATCTATGGCTACACCTTC. Translating it yields CASSLPGIYGYTF.

The chain couples TRBV29-1 to TRBJ1-2; TRBD1 matches at 7 bases. Germline V lookup: CDR1 SQVTM, CDR2 ANQGSEA. This CDR3 comprises 15 residues. V shed 6 bases and J 3 bases; nucleotides not matched to a gene: 13. The CDR3 sequence: CSVGLVTGTDYGYTF. In DNA, the CDR3 is TGCAGCGTCGGGTTGGTAACCGGGACAGACTATGGCTACACCTTC.

V and J are TRBV19 and TRBJ1-2; TRBD1 is a possible D gene (5 bases). Trimming cost V 3 bases and J 1 base, with 15 bases left between them. This CDR3 is built from 16 residues. Looked up from germline, CDR1 is LNHDA and CDR2 is SQIVND (reference sequence). The CDR3 reads CASSMGTLVGNYGYTF. CDR3 nucleotide sequence: TGTGCCAGTAGTATGGGGACTCTGGTGGGTAACTATGGCTACACCTTC.

This sequence joins TRBV5-1 and TRBJ2-4; D gene uncertain. V was trimmed by 2 bases and J by 4 bases, leaving 16 bases between them. The CDR3 totals 16 residues. Germline CDR1 and CDR2: SGHRS and YFSETQ. CDR3 residues: CASSFFPEQPKNIQYF. CDR3 coding DNA: TGCGCCAGCAGCTTTTTCCCGGAGCAGCCAAAAAACATTCAGTACTTC.

This chain's CDR3 is CASSILSTGRNEQYF. The CDR3 coding sequence is TGTGCCAGTAGTATACTCTCGACAGGAAGGAACGAGCAGTACTTC. The chain links TRBV19 to TRBJ2-7; a possible D gene is TRBD1 (6 bases). Germline CDR1 is LNHDA and CDR2 is SQIVND (reference sequence). Deletions cut 2 bases from V and 5 bases from J, with 16 bases between. This CDR3 contains 15 residues.

The chain has TRBV6-5 and TRBJ2-2; D is perhaps TRBD2 (5 bases). Germline CDR1 reads MNHEY; CDR2 reads SVGAGI. CDR3 length equals 13 residues. Trimming cost V 4 bases and J 4 bases, with 7 bases left between them. As DNA, the CDR3 is TGTGCCAGCAGTTCGGGGAGCACCGGGGAGCTGTTTTTT. It is translated as CASSSGSTGELFF.

Here the CDR3 reads CASSHRTGINQPQHF. The CDR3 nucleotides read TGTGCCAGCAGTCACAGGACAGGTATCAATCAGCCCCAGCATTTT. The gene calls are TRBV27 and TRBJ1-5, with 7 bases identical to TRBD1. Germline V lookup: CDR1 MNHEY, CDR2 SMNVEV (reference sequence). V shed 5 bases, J shed 3 bases, and the junction held 7 bases outside the gene matches. CDR3 size: 15 residues.

The rearrangement uses TRBV7-2 and TRBJ2-3; D unresolved. The CDR3 length is 12 residues. The germline V gene has CDR1 SGHTA and CDR2 FQGNSA. V lost 7 bases and J 6 bases, leaving 11 bases between the germline ends. As DNA, the CDR3 is TGTGCCAGCATTCCGAGCGCGGATACGCAGTATTTT. Translating it yields CASIPSADTQYF.

The chain carries TRBV19 and TRBJ1-2, with D possibly matching TRBD1 (6 bases). The germline V and J ends were trimmed by 3 bases and 4 bases, with 9 bases remaining between them. CDR1 and CDR2 from the germline V gene are LNHDA and SQIVND (reference sequence). This CDR3 spans 13 amino acids. The DNA for the CDR3 is TGTGCCAGTAGTATTCAGGGGCCCTATGGCTACACCTTC. Translation: CASSIQGPYGYTF.

This sequence joins TRBV19 and TRBJ2-7; 9 nucleotides match TRBD1. Germline assignment: CDR1 LNHDA and CDR2 SQIVND (reference sequence). There are 14 residues in the CDR3. With 5 bases clipped from V and 5 bases from J, the junction kept 7 bases outside the gene matches. CDR3 sequence (DNA): TGTGCCAGTAGTGCTACAGGGGGCAGGAACGAGCAGTACTTC. Encoded protein: CASSATGGRNEQYF.

V usage is TRBV9 and J usage is TRBJ2-1; 9 bases match TRBD2. Germline-derived CDR1 and CDR2 are SGDLS and YYNGEE. This CDR3 is built from 17 residues. After removal of 4 bases from V and 4 bases from J, the junction contained 12 bases not matched to a gene. The CDR3 nucleotides read TGTGCCAGCAGCTCGCGGGGGGGGGACTACACATACAATGAGCAGTTCTTC. Residues: CASSSRGGDYTYNEQFF.

The V gene is TRBV13, the J gene TRBJ2-7, with TRBD1 as a possible D gene (7 bases). The germline gives CDR1 PRHDT, CDR2 FYEKMQ (reference sequence). Trimming removed 6 bases from V and 3 bases from J, with 15 bases in between. The CDR3 has 14 residues. CDR3 protein: CASRWRGQSYEQYF. For the CDR3, the DNA is TGTGCCAGCAGATGGAGGGGGCAGAGCTACGAGCAGTACTTC.

The chain joins TRBV25-1 to TRBJ2-3; 8 bases map to TRBD2. The CDR3 is made up of 15 amino acids. The germline V gene encodes CDR1 MGHDK and CDR2 SYGVNS. V shed 4 bases and J 6 bases; nucleotides not matched to a gene: 9. This CDR3 reads CASSVAGREHDTQYF. The CDR3 coding sequence is TGTGCCAGCAGTGTAGCGGGAAGGGAGCATGATACGCAGTATTTT.

The chain is built from TRBV30 and TRBJ2-7; 9 bases align to TRBD2. V was pared by 2 bases and J by 5 bases, with 10 bases of the junction left unmatched. The CDR3 runs to 15 residues. Germline-derived CDR1 and CDR2 are GTSNPN and SVGIG (reference sequence). CDR3 loop: CAWSPQGGRANEQYF. The CDR3 DNA follows: TGTGCCTGGAGTCCTCAGGGCGGGAGGGCCAACGAGCAGTACTTC.

This chain uses TRBV19 with TRBJ1-2; weak D call: TRBD1 (5 bases). Trimming removed 8 bases from V and 4 bases from J, with 14 bases in between. This CDR3 region has 13 residues. CDR1 is LNHDA, CDR2 SQIVND, per germline (reference sequence). The CDR3 loop reads CASGPQGLYGYTF. In nucleotides, the CDR3 is TGTGCCAGTGGGCCCCAGGGCCTCTATGGCTACACCTTC.

The genes are TRBV7-9 and TRBJ1-1; 8 bases are a match to TRBD1. The trim removed 5 bases at V and 5 bases at J, leaving 16 bases unmatched. The CDR3 contains 17 residues. Germline V lookup: CDR1 SEHNR, CDR2 FQNEAQ (reference sequence). The chain's CDR3 is CASSGYTRQGLRTEAFF. The CDR3 DNA reads TGTGCCAGCAGCGGATATACGCGACAGGGGTTGCGGACTGAAGCTTTCTTT. Drawing the rest from reference TRBV7-9 and TRBJ1-1, the complete variable domain is DTGVSQNPRHKITKRGQNVTFRCDPISEHNRLYWYRQTLGQGPEFLTYFQNEAQLEKSRLLSDRFSAERPKGSFSTLEIQRTEQGDSAMYLCASSGYTRQGLRTEAFFGQGTRLTVV.

This chain links TRBV27 with TRBJ2-3, with D unresolved. V was cut by 0 bases and J by 7 bases, with 8 bases left in between. The germline V gene has CDR1 MNHEY and CDR2 SMNVEV (reference sequence). This CDR3 has 13 amino acids. The CDR3 region is CASSLSPRNTQYF. The CDR3 coding sequence is TGTGCCAGCAGTTTATCCCCTAGGAATACGCAGTATTTT.

For the CDR3, the DNA is TGCGCCAGCAGCTCCGATACAGGCCTTTTAACCTACGAGCAGTACTTC. This encodes CASSSDTGLLTYEQYF. J is TRBJ2-7 and V is TRBV5-1, with a tentative D call TRBD1 (5 bases). Germline V gene lookup returns CDR1 SGHRS and CDR2 YFSETQ. CDR3 length equals 16 residues. Deletions cut 3 bases from V and 2 bases from J, with 18 bases between.

The chain joins TRBV6-6 to TRBJ1-2; the D is unclear. The germline V and J ends were trimmed by 4 bases and 7 bases, with 13 bases remaining between them. Germline CDR1 is MNHNY and CDR2 is SVGAGI (reference sequence). The CDR3 sequence is 13 residues long. CDR3 DNA: TGTGCCAGCAGTTCCAGCAGTAGCTTTGGCTACACCTTC. It is translated as CASSSSSSFGYTF.

This chain links TRBV28 with TRBJ2-1, with 8 nucleotides matching TRBD1. J was trimmed by 10 bases and V by 4 bases; bases with no gene match: 9. The germline CDR1 and CDR2 sequences are MDHEN and SYDVKM. This CDR3 comprises 14 residues. The CDR3 bases are TGTGCCAGCAGTTCAGGGGGCAACAAGCGGGAGCAGTTCTTC. Translating it yields CASSSGGNKREQFF.